The 23 T cell receptor beta chains reported below all come from one sample, sequenced in a study of blood T cell repertoires in COVID-19. Generated by immunoSEQ multiplex PCR, the TCRdb table keeps only in-frame clones and is missing some. The top ten hold 5.5% to 6% of the sample, which has 50,000 to 80,000 clones, more than 65% seen once. The sequenced sample consisted of peripheral blood. The receptors come from a woman aged 55-69 years with acute or convalescent COVID-19.

Only a few counts were recorded for this clone. V is TRBV19 and J is TRBJ1-1, with D unresolved. The CDR3 is 13 amino acids. Germline V gene sequence: CDR1 LNHDA, CDR2 SQIVND (reference sequence). Trimming removed 0 bases at V and 4 bases at J, with 6 bases between. DNA of the CDR3: TGTGCCAGTAGTATAGATGGCGGCACTGAAGCTTTCTTT. Translation gives CASSIDGGTEAFF.

J is TRBJ2-7 and V is TRBV3-1 (or the pseudogene TRBV3-2); 8 bases line up with TRBD2. In germline, CDR1 is LGHDT, CDR2 YNNKEL (reference sequence). Germline trimming cut 1 base from V and 9 bases from J; bases unmatched to any gene: 8. The CDR3 consists of 14 residues. Here the CDR3 reads CASSQGAGAGRQYF. DNA for the CDR3: TGTGCCAGCAGCCAAGGAGCGGGGGCTGGCCGGCAGTACTTC.

This clone was seen just once. The chain employs TRBV19 and TRBJ2-1, with 11 positions matching TRBD2. Germline values: CDR1 LNHDA, CDR2 SQIVND (reference sequence). This CDR3 region has 15 residues. V was clipped by 5 bases and J by 5 bases; unmatched bases: 5. The CDR3 is CASSLTSGGNNEQFF. CDR3 bases: TGTGCCAGTAGTCTCACTAGCGGGGGAAACAATGAGCAGTTCTTC.

The chain is built from TRBV7-3 and TRBJ1-1; D unresolved. The CDR3 covers 15 residues. Per germline, CDR1 SGHTA and CDR2 FQGTGA. V lost 2 bases to trimming and J lost 1 base, with 11 bases between them. CDR3: CASSLGSGGNTEAFF. In nucleotides, the CDR3 is TGTGCCAGCAGCTTAGGATCGGGAGGGAACACTGAAGCTTTCTTT.

For this clone: Different DNA sequences within this sample yield the same CDR3. The V gene is TRBV6-5, the J gene TRBJ2-2; 8 bases line up with TRBD1. CDR1 and CDR2 from the germline V gene are MNHEY and SVGAGI. The V segment lost 2 bases and the J segment 5 bases; nucleotides outside the gene matches: 4. The CDR3 runs to 15 residues. The CDR3 coding sequence is TGTGCCAGCAGTTACACAGGGGGTCGGACCGGGGAGCTGTTTTTT. Translating gives CASSYTGGRTGELFF.

The chain is built from TRBV6-5 and TRBJ1-2; D may be TRBD1 (6 bases). The CDR3 loop spans 14 amino acids. Deletions cut 4 bases from V and 6 bases from J, with 15 bases between. Germline assignment: CDR1 MNHEY and CDR2 SVGAGI. The CDR3 DNA reads as TGTGCCAGCAGTTCCCGGACAGCGTTTAATGGCTACACCTTC. Amino acid sequence: CASSSRTAFNGYTF.

The chain employs TRBV7-6 and TRBJ2-5; tentatively, D is TRBD1 (6 bases). The CDR3 contains 15 residues. Deletions cut 5 bases from V and 3 bases from J, with 16 bases between. Germline V gene sequence: CDR1 SGHVS, CDR2 FNYEAQ. The CDR3 region is CASSPRGYKKETQYF. The DNA for the CDR3 is TGTGCCAGCAGCCCAAGGGGGTATAAAAAAGAGACCCAGTACTTC.

The chain joins TRBV5-6 to TRBJ2-2; 9 positions match TRBD1. There are 16 residues in the CDR3. After removal of 3 bases from V and 4 bases from J, the junction contained 7 bases not matched to a gene. Germline loops: CDR1 SGHDT, CDR2 YYEEEE. In DNA form, the CDR3 reads TGTGCCAGCAGCTGGGGGACAGGGCCTAGCACCGGGGAGCTGTTTTTT. This gives the protein CASSWGTGPSTGELFF.

This sequence joins TRBV15 and TRBJ2-4; D gene uncertain. Deletions cut 1 base from V and 0 bases from J, with 7 bases between. This CDR3 region has 15 residues. CDR1 and CDR2 (germline): LNHNV, YYDKDF (reference sequence). DNA for the CDR3: TGTGCCACCAGCAGAGCTGGGCTAGCCAAAAACATTCAGTACTTC. Translating gives CATSRAGLAKNIQYF.

The chain is built from TRBV7-8 and TRBJ1-2; D is uncertain. V lost 4 bases, J lost 7 bases, and 22 bases lay in between. The CDR3 loop spans 16 amino acids. Germline-derived CDR1 and CDR2 are SGHVS and FQNEAQ. The CDR3 region is CASSSSGRARLTGYTF. The DNA of the CDR3 is TGTGCCAGCAGCTCCTCTGGGAGAGCCCGCCTGACTGGCTACACCTTC.

This clone occurred once. The V gene is TRBV27, the J gene TRBJ2-7, with TRBD1 matching over 9 bases. Germline V gene sequence: CDR1 MNHEY, CDR2 SMNVEV (reference sequence). The V segment lost 4 bases and the J segment 1 base; nucleotides outside the gene matches: 5. This CDR3 has 15 residues. Here the CDR3 reads CASSSTGGYSYEQYF. The CDR3 nucleotides read TGTGCCAGCAGTTCAACAGGGGGCTATTCCTACGAGCAGTACTTC.

This rearrangement joins TRBV30 to TRBJ1-6; D not resolved. Trimming removed 0 bases at V and 10 bases at J, with 13 bases between. The germline CDR1 and CDR2 sequences are GTSNPN and SVGIG (reference sequence). The CDR3 length is 14 residues. Here the CDR3 reads CAWSVPGGRSPLHF. The CDR3 nucleotides are TGTGCCTGGAGTGTCCCGGGAGGAAGGTCACCCCTCCACTTT.

This sequence joins TRBV21-1 and TRBJ1-4; TRBD1, the table's D call, lacks a check against the DNA. TRBV21-1 is marked as a pseudogene. CDR3 length equals 19 residues. The CDR3, as DNA: TGTGCCAGCAGCAAGGAAGGGGACAGCGAACTTGCAACTAATGAAAAACTGTTTTTT. This codes for CASSKEGDSELATNEKLFF.

This chain uses TRBV14 with TRBJ1-2; 10 bases align to TRBD1. Germline assignment: CDR1 SGHDN and CDR2 FVKESK. The length of the CDR3 is 17 residues. J was trimmed by 4 bases and V by 1 base; bases with no gene match: 9. CDR3 in DNA: TGTGCCAGCAGCCAAGGGGAGTGGACAGGGGGATCCTATGGCTACACCTTC. It codes for CASSQGEWTGGSYGYTF.

J is TRBJ2-3 and V is TRBV9, with D hard to call. Trimming left V 0 bases short and J 4 bases short, with 12 bases between. Germline V lookup: CDR1 SGDLS, CDR2 YYNGEE. The length of the CDR3 is 15 residues. The CDR3 coding sequence is TGTGCCAGCAGCGTAGATCCCCTAGTTCCAGATACGCAGTATTTT. Protein sequence: CASSVDPLVPDTQYF.

The V call is TRBV9, the J call TRBJ1-2; D is unresolved. Germline loops: CDR1 SGDLS, CDR2 YYNGEE. V lost 4 bases and J 4 bases, leaving 11 bases between the germline ends. This CDR3 is 13 amino acids long. The CDR3 DNA follows: TGTGCCAGCAGCCAAACGGGGAGCTATGGCTACACCTTC. As protein: CASSQTGSYGYTF.

The V and J genes are TRBV5-1 and TRBJ2-2, with 12 bases lining up with TRBD2. Germline V gene lookup returns CDR1 SGHRS and CDR2 YFSETQ. The CDR3 runs 17 residues. The V segment lost 5 bases and the J segment 6 bases; nucleotides outside the gene matches: 11. The CDR3 coding sequence is TGCGCCAGCAGTTCTGGACTAGCGGGGAAGGCGGCCGGGGAGCTGTTTTTT. It codes for CASSSGLAGKAAGELFF.

The chain is built from TRBV5-3 and TRBJ1-2, with 7 bases matching TRBD1. TRBV5-3 is labeled an ORF, and its function is uncertain. V shed 3 bases, J shed 4 bases, and the junction held 3 bases outside the gene matches. The CDR3 contains 13 residues. The CDR3: CARSSDRIYGYTF. The DNA for the CDR3 is TGTGCCAGAAGCTCGGACAGGATCTATGGCTACACCTTC.

V usage is TRBV6-5 and J usage is TRBJ2-3; 7 bases are a match to TRBD1. Trimming at V came to 6 bases and at J to 0 bases, leaving 3 bases not matched to a gene. Per the germline V gene, CDR1 is MNHEY and CDR2 is SVGAGI. This CDR3 is 14 amino acids long. The DNA for the CDR3 is TGTGCCAGCAGATTGGGACAGAGCACAGATACGCAGTATTTT. Its translation: CASRLGQSTDTQYF.

This clone turned up a few times. This chain uses TRBV4-2 with TRBJ2-7; D unresolved. The germline V and J ends were trimmed by 0 bases and 0 bases, with 9 bases remaining between them. Germline V lookup: CDR1 LGHNA, CDR2 YNFKEQ. This CDR3 has 15 amino acids. Here the CDR3 reads CASSQDRGSSYEQYF. CDR3 nucleotide sequence: TGTGCCAGCAGCCAAGACCGCGGCAGCTCCTACGAGCAGTACTTC.

The CDR3 region is CAISLEEDQPQHF. DNA for the CDR3: TGTGCCATCAGTTTAGAGGAAGATCAGCCCCAGCATTTT. The rearrangement links TRBV10-3 to TRBJ1-5; D is unclear. The CDR3 is 13 residues long. Germline CDR1 reads ENHRY; CDR2 reads SYGVKD. The V and J ends lost 5 bases and 5 bases respectively, with 10 bases between them.

J is TRBJ1-2 and V is TRBV6-5; the match to TRBD1 covers 8 bases. Germline loops: CDR1 MNHEY, CDR2 SVGAGI. The CDR3 is made up of 14 amino acids. V gave up 6 bases and J gave up 5 bases; unmatched junction bases: 8. The CDR3 DNA reads TGTGCCAGCAGGGCGACAGGGGAGTCATATGGCTACACCTTC. Translated, it gives CASRATGESYGYTF.

The chain joins TRBV18 to TRBJ1-3, with a weak D call TRBD1 (6 bases). Per germline, CDR1 KGHSH and CDR2 LQKENI. The CDR3 is 16 amino acids. The germline V and J ends were trimmed by 4 bases and 5 bases, with 18 bases remaining between them. CDR3 DNA sequence: TGTGCCAGCTCACAGGAAACAGGGATCCAAAGAAACACCATATATTTT. Translated: CASSQETGIQRNTIYF.